These 30 T cell receptor beta chains share one sample of origin, sequenced in a study of sequential checkpoint blockade in melanoma. The table came from immunoSEQ multiplex PCR; TCRdb's copy has only in-frame clones and leaves some out. The sample includes approximately 5,300 clones, approximately 29% of them seen just once. Regarding treatment: randomized to nivolumab then ipilimumab (arm A) or the reverse (arm B). The input for sequencing was tumor tissue (inferred from file names), taken from a patient given nivolumab and ipilimumab in sequence. The source is a human donor with melanoma.

This clone is classed as medium-sized (0.01 to 0.1%). The V gene is TRBV11-3, the J gene TRBJ2-7; possibly TRBD1 or TRBD2 for D (5 bases each). Germline V gene lookup returns CDR1 SGHNT and CDR2 YENEEA. This CDR3 has 15 residues. Trimming stripped 4 bases from V and 0 bases from J, with 13 bases between. The CDR3 is CASSSSRDRSYEQYF. CDR3 DNA sequence: TGTGCCAGCAGCTCTTCCCGGGACCGCTCCTACGAGCAGTACTTC.

This chain joins TRBV6-8 and TRBJ2-7; D unclear. This CDR3 has 14 amino acids. Germline lookup yields CDR1 MNHGY and CDR2 SAAAGT. The V gene lost 5 bases and the J gene lost 3 bases, with 14 bases spanning the gap. The CDR3, as DNA: TGTGCCAGCAGTATCTCTGACCCCCTCTACGAGCAGTACTTC. It translates to CASSISDPLYEQYF.

The chain is built from TRBV28 and TRBJ2-1, with 9 bases that match TRBD2. The CDR3 sequence is 16 residues long. Germline V gene data show CDR1 as MDHEN and CDR2 as SYDVKM. V was clipped by 3 bases and J by 7 bases; unmatched bases: 10. The CDR3 region has the DNA TGTGCCAGCAGTTTTGTAGGTCTAGCGGGACGGAATGAGCAGTTCTTC. Translating it yields CASSFVGLAGRNEQFF.

Only a few counts were recorded for this clone. The rearrangement links TRBV27 to TRBJ2-2, with TRBD2 matching 11 bases. Germline CDR1 is MNHEY and CDR2 is SMNVEV (reference sequence). The CDR3 length is 14 residues. CDR3 sequence: CVLAGGDKNGELFF. CDR3 DNA: TGTGTTCTAGCGGGAGGTGATAAGAACGGGGAGCTGTTTTTT.

The rearrangement uses TRBV1 and TRBJ1-6. TRBV1 is noted as a pseudogene. This CDR3 spans 17 amino acids. This CDR3 is CASSQGGMSGSNSPLHF. The CDR3 nucleotides are TGCGCCAGCAGCCAAGGAGGAATGTCGGGGTCCAATTCACCCCTCCACTTT.

This rearrangement joins TRBV28 to TRBJ1-4; 11 bases line up with TRBD1. The CDR3 contains 16 residues. The ends lost 2 bases at V and 7 bases at J; junction bases unmatched: 6. Germline CDR1 and CDR2: MDHEN and SYDVKM. In nucleotides, the CDR3 is TGTGCCAGCAGTTTAACGGGACAGGGGGTTGGTGAAAAACTGTTTTTT. Residues: CASSLTGQGVGEKLFF.

The genes are TRBV29-1 and TRBJ2-1; D may be TRBD1 (7 bases). Germline assignment: CDR1 SQVTM and CDR2 ANQGSEA. Trimming removed 5 bases at V and 8 bases at J, with 13 bases between. This CDR3 is built from 12 residues. The CDR3 sequence is CSVNRGGDEQFF. The DNA for the CDR3 is TGCAGCGTTAACAGGGGAGGTGATGAGCAGTTCTTC.

CDR3 region: CASSETLGLAGELFF. In DNA, the CDR3 is TGCGCCAGCAGTGAGACACTCGGACTAGCCGGGGAGCTGTTTTTT. The chain uses TRBV10-2 and TRBJ2-2, with TRBD2 identical over 7 bases. CDR3 length: 15 amino acids. CDR1 and CDR2 from the germline V gene are WSHSY and SAAADI. Losses at the gene ends were 2 bases for V and 6 bases for J; bases not matched to a gene: 6.

The genes are TRBV28 and TRBJ2-1, with D unclear. The germline V and J ends were trimmed by 3 bases and 9 bases, with 9 bases remaining between them. This CDR3 contains 12 residues. Germline V gives CDR1 MDHEN, CDR2 SYDVKM. In nucleotides, the CDR3 is TGTGCCAGCAGTTTGGGTCAGACTGAGCAGTTCTTC. This sequence encodes CASSLGQTEQFF.

Only a few counts were recorded for this clone. CDR3 coding DNA: TGTGCCAGCAGTTACTTGATGAACACCGGGGAGCTGTTTTTT. Protein: CASSYLMNTGELFF. The rearrangement uses TRBV6-8 and TRBJ2-2; D is undetermined. CDR3 length: 14 amino acids. Trimming pared 1 base from V and 1 base from J, leaving 4 bases between. Germline values: CDR1 MNHGY, CDR2 SAAAGT.

J is TRBJ1-1 and V is TRBV9; TRBD1 might be the D (5 bases). The CDR3 spans 16 residues. Germline V gene data show CDR1 as SGDLS and CDR2 as YYNGEE. Trimming took 0 bases from V and 3 from J, leaving 15 bases between them. CDR3 region: CASSVGTGKGYTEAFF. In DNA form, the CDR3 reads TGTGCCAGCAGCGTAGGGACGGGGAAGGGGTACACTGAAGCTTTCTTT.

The chain couples TRBV30 to TRBJ1-2; 8 nucleotides line up with TRBD1. Germline V gene lookup returns CDR1 GTSNPN and CDR2 SVGIG (reference sequence). The trim removed 0 bases at V and 9 bases at J, leaving 9 bases unmatched. The CDR3 consists of 14 residues. CDR3 in amino acids: CAWSVSRDRSRYTF. CDR3 sequence (DNA): TGTGCCTGGAGTGTATCAAGGGACAGGTCGCGCTACACCTTC.

This clone was seen only a few times. The gene calls are TRBV11-3 and TRBJ1-5; D gene ambiguous. V dropped 2 bases and J dropped 2 bases, with 7 bases sitting between them. The CDR3 runs 14 residues. The germline gives CDR1 SGHNT, CDR2 YENEEA. CDR3 DNA: TGTGCCAGCAGCTTATCTGGGGGCAATCAGCCCCAGCATTTT. Its translation is CASSLSGGNQPQHF.

This chain connects TRBV15 to TRBJ2-1; 7 bases map to TRBD1. CDR3 length equals 15 residues. Trimming at V came to 3 bases and at J to 0 bases, leaving 2 bases not matched to a gene. Germline loops: CDR1 LNHNV, CDR2 YYDKDF (reference sequence). The CDR3 DNA reads as TGTGCCACCAGCAGGGGACAGAGCTCCTACAATGAGCAGTTCTTC. Translated: CATSRGQSSYNEQFF.

J is TRBJ1-2 and V is TRBV18, with a weak D call TRBD1 (5 bases). The CDR3 contains 15 residues. Trimming removed 0 bases at V and 7 bases at J, with 15 bases between. CDR1 is KGHSH, CDR2 LQKENI, per germline. The DNA for the CDR3 is TGTGCCAGCTCACCACCGTCGGGAAGGGGCCGTGGCTACACCTTC. Its protein product is CASSPPSGRGRGYTF. The variable domain in full, with the rest retrieved from reference TRBV18 and TRBJ1-2, is NAGVMQNPRHLVRRRGQEARLRCSPMKGHSHVYWYRQLPEEGLKFMVYLQKENIIDESGMPKERFSAEFPKEGPSILRIQQVVRGDSAAYFCASSPPSGRGRGYTFGSGTRLTVV.

The rearrangement joins TRBV5-1 to TRBJ2-1, with TRBD2 matching 9 bases. The CDR3 length is 16 residues. Germline trimming cut 0 bases from V and 7 bases from J; bases unmatched to any gene: 8. CDR1 is SGHRS, CDR2 YFSETQ, per germline. The CDR3 region is CASSLDRGRAWNEQFF. CDR3 nucleotides: TGCGCCAGCAGCTTGGATCGCGGGAGGGCCTGGAATGAGCAGTTCTTC.

The chain links TRBV9 to TRBJ1-2; 10 bases match TRBD1. The CDR3 runs to 19 residues. CDR1 is SGDLS and CDR2 is YYNGEE in the germline V gene. J was trimmed by 2 bases and V by 4 bases; bases with no gene match: 17. The CDR3 region is CASSPDHLIRQGANYGYTF. As DNA, the CDR3 is TGTGCCAGCAGCCCCGATCACCTAATTCGACAGGGGGCGAACTATGGCTACACCTTC.

CDR3 sequence: CASSLVVGQGFEQYF. The CDR3 region has the DNA TGTGCCAGCAGCTTAGTTGTGGGACAGGGGTTCGAGCAGTACTTC. V usage is TRBV7-6 and J usage is TRBJ2-7, with TRBD1 identical over 10 bases. The CDR3 has 15 residues. V shed 1 base and J 6 bases; nucleotides not matched to a gene: 6. The germline V gene encodes CDR1 SGHVS and CDR2 FNYEAQ. Based on the CDR3 plus reference TRBV7-6 and TRBJ2-7, the full variable domain is GAGVSQSPRYKVTKRGQDVALRCDPISGHVSLYWYRQALGQGPEFLTYFNYEAQQDKSGLPNDRFSAERPEGSISTLTIQRTEQRDSAMYRCASSLVVGQGFEQYFGPGTRLTVT.

The table lists this clone with a few counts. The V and J genes are TRBV19 and TRBJ2-7; 7 positions agree with TRBD1. Germline V gene sequence: CDR1 LNHDA, CDR2 SQIVND (reference sequence). The V gene end was trimmed by 5 bases and the J gene end by 2 bases; junction bases not matched to a gene: 18. CDR3 length equals 18 residues. Here the CDR3 reads CASSGTGTEGTPAYEQYF. CDR3 DNA: TGTGCCAGTAGTGGAACCGGGACAGAAGGCACCCCGGCCTACGAGCAGTACTTC.

The CDR3: CASSQGGPSWNQPQHF. In nucleotides, the CDR3 is TGCGCCAGCAGCCAAGGAGGCCCGAGTTGGAATCAGCCCCAGCATTTT. This chain connects TRBV4-1 to TRBJ1-5; D ambiguous. The V end lost 1 base, the J end lost 4 bases, and 14 bases lay between the germline ends. CDR3 length: 16 amino acids. In germline, CDR1 is MGHRA, CDR2 YSYEKL.

This clone was seen only a few times. The rearrangement uses TRBV10-3 and TRBJ1-6, with a weak D call TRBD1 (6 bases). V was pared by 0 bases and J by 9 bases, with 15 bases between. CDR1 is ENHRY and CDR2 is SYGVKD in the germline V gene. This CDR3 is built from 16 residues. CDR3 sequence: CAISESQGIPISPLHF. The CDR3 DNA reads as TGTGCCATCAGTGAGTCGCAGGGGATCCCAATTTCACCCCTCCACTTT.

This clone appeared a few times. The V call is TRBV19, the J call TRBJ2-2, with TRBD1 matching 7 bases. V was clipped by 6 bases and J by 3 bases; unmatched bases: 7. Germline V CDR1 and CDR2: LNHDA, SQIVND (reference sequence). The CDR3 spans 15 residues. The CDR3 DNA reads TGTGCCAGTAGCCGTAGGGGGCAGGACACCGGGGAGCTGTTTTTT. This encodes CASSRRGQDTGELFF.

This clone counts as medium-sized (0.01 to 0.1%). This chain joins TRBV11-3 and TRBJ2-3; 8 nucleotides align to TRBD2. The J segment lost 0 bases and the V segment lost 5 bases, leaving 7 bases of the junction unmatched. Germline V gene sequence: CDR1 SGHNT, CDR2 YENEEA. CDR3 size: 16 residues. Written as DNA, the CDR3 is TGTGCCAGCAGCCTAAAGCCTAGCGGGAGCACAGATACGCAGTATTTT. Encoded protein: CASSLKPSGSTDTQYF.

The V gene is TRBV10-2, the J gene TRBJ2-3, with D possibly matching TRBD2 (6 bases). The CDR3 runs 15 residues. Germline CDR1 is WSHSY and CDR2 is SAAADI. V lost 5 bases and J lost 4, with 16 bases in between. The CDR3 DNA follows: TGCGCCAGCAGTTACTCGGGGGAAGCAGCAGATACGCAGTATTTT. Its translation is CASSYSGEAADTQYF.

This chain joins TRBV28 and TRBJ1-5; 8 bases align to TRBD1. Trimming took 3 bases from V and 0 from J; bases not matched to a gene: 25. The CDR3 sequence is 23 residues long. Germline V gives CDR1 MDHEN, CDR2 SYDVKM. CDR3 in DNA: TGTGCCAGCAGTTTCCCCGGGACAGGTCCTTCTGCGTATCTCCGAAATAGCAATCAGCCCCAGCATTTT. Its translation: CASSFPGTGPSAYLRNSNQPQHF.

CDR3 nucleotides: TGTGCCATCAAAGAGAGGACTAGCGGGGGGGATGAGCAGTTCTTC. Protein: CAIKERTSGGDEQFF. The chain is built from TRBV6-8 and TRBJ2-1; 15 positions agree with TRBD2. The V and J ends lost 10 bases and 8 bases, in that order; junction bases with no gene match: 9. Germline CDR1 reads MNHGY; CDR2 reads SAAAGT. The CDR3 consists of 15 residues.

By sample fraction, this clone is medium-sized (0.01 to 0.1%). This rearrangement joins TRBV11-3 to TRBJ2-1, with D possibly being TRBD2 (5 bases). The CDR3 has 15 residues. Germline assignment: CDR1 SGHNT and CDR2 YENEEA. V shed 5 bases and J shed 0 bases, with 11 bases lying between them. The chain's CDR3 is CASSPSGSSYNEQFF. The CDR3 bases are TGTGCCAGCAGCCCCAGCGGCTCCTCCTACAATGAGCAGTTCTTC.

This clone was counted a few times. The chain uses TRBV6-8 and TRBJ2-7; 11 positions agree with TRBD2. The CDR3 spans 15 residues. CDR1 is MNHGY and CDR2 is SAAAGT in the germline V gene. V was clipped by 2 bases and J by 3 bases; unmatched bases: 3. As DNA, the CDR3 is TGTGCCAGCAGTTACACAGGACTAGCGGGCTACGAGCAGTACTTC. This codes for CASSYTGLAGYEQYF.

The chain couples TRBV28 to TRBJ1-1, with 9 bases fitting TRBD1. Germline values: CDR1 MDHEN, CDR2 SYDVKM. After removal of 6 bases from V and 0 bases from J, the junction contained 11 bases not matched to a gene. The CDR3 has 17 residues. The CDR3 DNA sequence: TGTGCCAGCAGCCATGGGGGGACAGGGAACATGAACACTGAAGCTTTCTTT. This gives the protein CASSHGGTGNMNTEAFF.

This rearrangement joins TRBV6-8 to TRBJ2-1; 9 nucleotides align to TRBD2. V was clipped by 4 bases and J by 8 bases; unmatched bases: 12. Germline V gene data show CDR1 as MNHGY and CDR2 as SAAAGT. This CDR3 comprises 16 residues. The CDR3 protein is CASSLSASGTPHEQFF. In nucleotides, the CDR3 is TGTGCCAGCAGTTTAAGTGCTAGCGGGACCCCCCATGAGCAGTTCTTC.